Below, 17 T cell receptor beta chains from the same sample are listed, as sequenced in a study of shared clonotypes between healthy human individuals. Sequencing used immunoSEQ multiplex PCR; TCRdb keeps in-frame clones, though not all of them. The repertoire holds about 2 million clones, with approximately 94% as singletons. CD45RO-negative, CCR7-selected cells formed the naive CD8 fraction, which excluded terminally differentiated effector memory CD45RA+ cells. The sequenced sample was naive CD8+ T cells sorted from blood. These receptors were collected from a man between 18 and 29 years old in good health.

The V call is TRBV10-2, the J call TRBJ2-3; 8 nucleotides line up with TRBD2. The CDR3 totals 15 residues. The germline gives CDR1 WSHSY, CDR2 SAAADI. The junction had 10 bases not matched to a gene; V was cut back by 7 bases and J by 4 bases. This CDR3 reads CASTDLPAGADTQYF. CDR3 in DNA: TGCGCCAGCACCGACCTGCCAGCGGGGGCAGATACGCAGTATTTT.

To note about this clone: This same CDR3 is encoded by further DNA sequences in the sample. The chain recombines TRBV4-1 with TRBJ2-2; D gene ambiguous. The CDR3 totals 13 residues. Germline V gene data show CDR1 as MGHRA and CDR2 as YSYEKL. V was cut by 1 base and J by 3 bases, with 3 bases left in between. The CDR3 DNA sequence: TGCGCCAGCAGCCAAGTAGACACCGGGGAGCTGTTTTTT. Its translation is CASSQVDTGELFF.

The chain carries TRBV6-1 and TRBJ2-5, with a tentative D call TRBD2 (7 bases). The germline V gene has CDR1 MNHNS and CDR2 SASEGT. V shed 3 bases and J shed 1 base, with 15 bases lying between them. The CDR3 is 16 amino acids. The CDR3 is CASSDWGGGPQETQYF. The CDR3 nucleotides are TGTGCCAGCAGTGATTGGGGAGGGGGACCCCAAGAGACCCAGTACTTC.

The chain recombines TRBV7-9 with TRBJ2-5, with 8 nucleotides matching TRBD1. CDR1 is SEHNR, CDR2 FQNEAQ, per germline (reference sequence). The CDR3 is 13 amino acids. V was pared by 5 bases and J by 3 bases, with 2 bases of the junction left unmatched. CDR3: CASSTDREETQYF. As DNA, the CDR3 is TGTGCCAGCAGCACGGACAGGGAAGAGACCCAGTACTTC. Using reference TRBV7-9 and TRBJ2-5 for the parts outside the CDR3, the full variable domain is DTGVSQNPRHKITKRGQNVTFRCDPISEHNRLYWYRQTLGQGPEFLTYFQNEAQLEKSRLLSDRFSAERPKGSFSTLEIQRTEQGDSAMYLCASSTDREETQYFGPGTRLLVL.

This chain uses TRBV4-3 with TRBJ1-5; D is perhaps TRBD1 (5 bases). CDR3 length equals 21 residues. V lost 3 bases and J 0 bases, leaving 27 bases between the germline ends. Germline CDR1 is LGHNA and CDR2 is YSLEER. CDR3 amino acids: CASSQDRDEFLRLYSNQPQHF. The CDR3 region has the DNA TGCGCCAGCAGCCAGGACCGGGACGAATTTCTGCGACTATATAGCAATCAGCCCCAGCATTTT.

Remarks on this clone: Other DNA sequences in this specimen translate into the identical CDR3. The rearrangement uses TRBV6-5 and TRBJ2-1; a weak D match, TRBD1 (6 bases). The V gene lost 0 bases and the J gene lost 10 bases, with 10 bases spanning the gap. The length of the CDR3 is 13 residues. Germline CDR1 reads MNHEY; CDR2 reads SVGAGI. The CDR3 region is CASSYSGGYEQFF. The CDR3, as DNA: TGTGCCAGCAGTTACTCAGGGGGATACGAGCAGTTCTTC.

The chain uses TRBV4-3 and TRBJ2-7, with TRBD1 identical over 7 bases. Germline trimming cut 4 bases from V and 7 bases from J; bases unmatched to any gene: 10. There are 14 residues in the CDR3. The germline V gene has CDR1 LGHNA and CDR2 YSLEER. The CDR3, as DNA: TGCGCCAGCAGCCCCCTCAAGGGGGCGGAGGAGCAGTACTTC. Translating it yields CASSPLKGAEEQYF.

The CDR3 DNA follows: TGTGCCAGCACCCAGCGGCTAGAGGAAGGCTACACCTTC. Translating it yields CASTQRLEEGYTF. The gene calls are TRBV13 and TRBJ1-2; D ambiguous. CDR3 length equals 13 residues. Germline CDR1 reads PRHDT; CDR2 reads FYEKMQ (reference sequence). Trimming took 7 bases from V and 8 from J, leaving 17 bases between them.

This CDR3 is CASSGTAGGLGKTQYF. DNA for the CDR3: TGCGCCAGCAGCGGGACCGCAGGGGGCTTGGGTAAGACCCAGTACTTC. The V call is TRBV5-1, the J call TRBJ2-5; TRBD1 agrees at 8 bases. The length of the CDR3 is 16 residues. V shed 4 bases, J shed 6 bases, and the junction held 14 bases outside the gene matches. CDR1 and CDR2 from the germline V gene are SGHRS and YFSETQ.

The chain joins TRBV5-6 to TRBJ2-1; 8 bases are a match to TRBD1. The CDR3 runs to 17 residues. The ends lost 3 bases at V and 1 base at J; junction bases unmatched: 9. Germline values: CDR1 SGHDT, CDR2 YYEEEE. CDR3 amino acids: CASSYLRGDRSYNEQFF. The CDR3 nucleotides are TGTGCCAGCAGCTACCTAAGGGGGGACAGGTCCTACAATGAGCAGTTCTTC.

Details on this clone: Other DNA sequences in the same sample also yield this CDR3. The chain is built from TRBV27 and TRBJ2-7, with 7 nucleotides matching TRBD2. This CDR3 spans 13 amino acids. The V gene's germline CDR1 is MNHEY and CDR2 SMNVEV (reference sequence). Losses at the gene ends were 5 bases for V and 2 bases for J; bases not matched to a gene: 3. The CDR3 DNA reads TGTGCCAGCAGTCCCGGGGGGACCTACGAGCAGTACTTC. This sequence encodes CASSPGGTYEQYF.

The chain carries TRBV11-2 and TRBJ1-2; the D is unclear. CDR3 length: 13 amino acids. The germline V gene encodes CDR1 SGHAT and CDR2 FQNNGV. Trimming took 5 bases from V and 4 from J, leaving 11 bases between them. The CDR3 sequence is CASSLQTAYGYTF. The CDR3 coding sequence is TGTGCCAGCAGCCTACAGACTGCCTATGGCTACACCTTC.

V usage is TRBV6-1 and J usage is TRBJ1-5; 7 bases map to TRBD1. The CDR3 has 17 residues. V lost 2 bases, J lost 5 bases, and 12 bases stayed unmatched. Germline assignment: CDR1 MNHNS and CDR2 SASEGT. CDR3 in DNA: TGTGCCAGCAGTGAAATGGGACAGATTTATGTAGATCAGCCCCAGCATTTT. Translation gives CASSEMGQIYVDQPQHF.

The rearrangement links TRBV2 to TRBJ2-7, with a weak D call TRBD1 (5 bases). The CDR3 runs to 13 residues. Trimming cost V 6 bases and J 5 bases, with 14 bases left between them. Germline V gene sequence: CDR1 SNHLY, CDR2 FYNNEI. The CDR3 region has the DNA TGTGCCAGCAGGACAGTGTTAACGGACGAGCAGTACTTC. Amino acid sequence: CASRTVLTDEQYF. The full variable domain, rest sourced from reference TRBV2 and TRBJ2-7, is EPEVTQTPSHQVTQMGQEVILRCVPISNHLYFYWYRQILGQKVEFLVSFYNNEISEKSEIFDDQFSVERPDGSNFTLKIRSTKLEDSAMYFCASRTVLTDEQYFGPGTRLTVT.

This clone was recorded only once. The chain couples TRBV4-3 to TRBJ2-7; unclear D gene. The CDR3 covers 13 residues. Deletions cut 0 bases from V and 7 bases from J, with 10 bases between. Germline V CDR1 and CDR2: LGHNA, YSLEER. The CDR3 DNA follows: TGCGCCAGCAGCCAAGATGAGGCAAAAGAGCAGTACTTC. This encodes CASSQDEAKEQYF.

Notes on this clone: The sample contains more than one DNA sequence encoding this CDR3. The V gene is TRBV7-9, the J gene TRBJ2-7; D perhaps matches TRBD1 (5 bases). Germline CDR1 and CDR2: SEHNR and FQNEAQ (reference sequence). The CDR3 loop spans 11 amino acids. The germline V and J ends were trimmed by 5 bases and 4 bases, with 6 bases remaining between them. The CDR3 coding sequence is TGTGCCAGCAGCCCAGGGTACGAGCAGTACTTC. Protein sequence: CASSPGYEQYF.

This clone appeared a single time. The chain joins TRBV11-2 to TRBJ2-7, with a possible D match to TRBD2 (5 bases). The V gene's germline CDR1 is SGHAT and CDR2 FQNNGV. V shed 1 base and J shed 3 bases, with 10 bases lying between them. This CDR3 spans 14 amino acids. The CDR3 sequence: CASSLGAGDYEQYF. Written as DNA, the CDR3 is TGTGCCAGCAGCTTAGGCGCGGGTGACTACGAGCAGTACTTC.